This T cell receptor beta chain was identified during a study of T cells after yellow fever vaccination. Study-wide results and limits: Clonotypes found in both CD4 and CD8 compartments made up a small share.

This clonotype has a count of ten or more. Its antigen is unidentified. J gave up 5 bases and V 4 bases, and 4 bases lay outside the gene matches. Germline V gene lookup returns CDR1 MDHEN and CDR2 SYDVKM. The CDR3 consists of 13 residues. Each CDR3 protein is one row after TCRdb ran MiXCR on the 5' RACE reads. Here the sample spans a few hundred thousand distinct CDR3 sequences, less than 20% being singletons. The TCR comes from a man aged 18 to 29 who received the YFV17D yellow fever vaccine. The material sequenced was PBMCs, taken about 5 days after the first yellow fever vaccination. This rearrangement joins TRBV28 to TRBJ2-7; TRBD1 agrees at 8 bases. CDR3: CASSSGQGHEQYV. CDR3 coding DNA: TGTGCCAGCAGTTCCGGACAGGGACACGAGCAGTACGTC.